The text below deals with one T cell receptor beta chain. No antigen is known for it. CDR3 length equals 15 residues. Germline values: CDR1 LGHDT, CDR2 YNNKEL (reference sequence). The junction had 6 bases not matched to a gene; V was cut back by 1 base and J by 4 bases. TCRdb re-derived calls from the 5' RACE reads in MiXCR, one entry per CDR3 protein. The sample shows tens of thousands of distinct CDR3 sequences, 6% to 8.5% of them seen only once. The data originate from a study of T-cell memory formation after mild COVID-19. Notes on the study in general: Whereas later expanders leaned CD4+, clones contracting day 15 to 85 showed a balanced CD4/CD8 makeup.

This clonotype was obtained from an adult who had mild COVID-19 (a few samples of this study predate the infection). Cell type and time point are not known. The specimen was PBMCs or a T cell subset sorted from them (not recorded which). The chain is built from TRBV3-1 and TRBJ1-2; 7 nucleotides match TRBD1. The CDR3 reads CASSQGITGAYGYTF. The CDR3 DNA reads as TGTGCCAGCAGCCAAGGAATAACAGGGGCCTATGGCTACACCTTC.